This TCR beta chain was identified in a study of regulatory T cells in long-lasting Graves disease. General study findings and limits: More public clonotypes were shared by persistent patients (approximately 3,000) than by new patients (fewer than 1,000).

Regarding time point: newly diagnosed GD, antithyroid drugs for less than 3 months. The authors made the TCR library using RNA they extracted from PBMCs. Patients with Graves' disease were diagnosed by American Thyroid Association guidelines. CDR1 MNHEY and CDR2 SVGAGI come from the germline V gene. The CDR3 contains 13 residues. V lost 3 bases, J lost 4 bases, and 8 bases lay in between. This clonotype was recorded many times. Its antigen is unknown. For TCR beta, libraries came from iRepertoire HTBI primers and Arm-PCR of CDR3 regions. MiXCR, applied by TCRdb to the multiplex PCR reads, yields one record per CDR3 protein. This table has roughly 420,000 distinct CDR3 sequences, 16% appearing once. These sequences were also reported in another study, on T cells in Graves' hyperthyroidism and ophthalmopathy. That work states: If no ophthalmopathy progression occurred within 18 months, Graves' hyperthyroidism was stable. Uncontrolled infection, other autoimmune disease, pregnancy and lactation each barred patients from inclusion.

The starting material was peripheral blood mononuclear cells (PBMCs), obtained at new diagnosis, from a patient treated with antithyroid drugs. The chain recombines TRBV6-5 with TRBJ2-3, with unresolved D. This TCR derives from a woman in her twenties or thirties with Graves disease. CDR3 amino acids: CASSYGAPDTQYF. CDR3 coding DNA: TGTGCCAGCAGTTATGGCGCCCCAGATACGCAGTATTTT.